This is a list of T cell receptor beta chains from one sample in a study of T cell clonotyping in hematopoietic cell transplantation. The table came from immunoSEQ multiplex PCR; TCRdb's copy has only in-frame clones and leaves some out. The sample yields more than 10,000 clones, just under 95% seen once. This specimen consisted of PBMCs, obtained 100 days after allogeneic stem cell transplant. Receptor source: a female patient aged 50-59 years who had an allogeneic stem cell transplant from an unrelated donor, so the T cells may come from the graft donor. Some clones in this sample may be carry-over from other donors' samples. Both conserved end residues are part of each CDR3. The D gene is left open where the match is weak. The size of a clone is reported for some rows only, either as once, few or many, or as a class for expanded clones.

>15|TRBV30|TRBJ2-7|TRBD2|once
TGTGCCTGGAGTTTGACTAGCGGGTTCACCTACGAGCAGTACTTC
CAWSLTSGFTYEQYF
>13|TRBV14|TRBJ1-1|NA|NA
TGTGCCAGCAGCCAAGAATTCGGGGGGGAGGCTTTCTTT
CASSQEFGGEAFF
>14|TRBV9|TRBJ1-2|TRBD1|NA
TGTGCCAGCAGAGCAGGACAGGGTTCAGATGGCTACACCTTC
CASRAGQGSDGYTF
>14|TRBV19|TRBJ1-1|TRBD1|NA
TGTGCCAGTAGCCTGGGACAGGCTAACACTGAAGCTTTCTTT
CASSLGQANTEAFF
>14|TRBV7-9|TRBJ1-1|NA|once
TGTGCCAGCAGCCTACTACAGAAGAACACTGAAGCTTTCTTT
CASSLLQKNTEAFF
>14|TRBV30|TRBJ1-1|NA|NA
TGTGCCTGGAGTGTACCAGACAGGTACACTGAAGCTTTCTTT
CAWSVPDRYTEAFF
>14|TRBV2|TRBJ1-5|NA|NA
TGTGCCAGCAAATTCGACAGTCAATGGCAGCCCCAGCATTTT
CASKFDSQWQPQHF
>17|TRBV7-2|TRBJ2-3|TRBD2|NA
TGTGCCAGCAGCTTAGCGGCAAGCGGGGGCACCACAGATACGCAGTATTTT
CASSLAASGGTTDTQYF
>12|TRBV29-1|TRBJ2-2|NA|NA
TGCAGCACTAAGGGGCACACCGGGGAGCTGTTTTTT
CSTKGHTGELFF
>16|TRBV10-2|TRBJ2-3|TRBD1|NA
TGCGCCAGCAGTGAGAAAAACAGGGGGCGGGAAGATACGCAGTATTTT
CASSEKNRGREDTQYF
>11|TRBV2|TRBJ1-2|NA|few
TGTGCCAGCCAGCAGGTCGCCGCCTACACCTTC
CASQQVAAYTF
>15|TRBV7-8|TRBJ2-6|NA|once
TGTGCCAGCAGCACGTATAACTCTGGGGCCAACGTCCTGACTTTC
CASSTYNSGANVLTF
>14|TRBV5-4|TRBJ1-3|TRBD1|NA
TGTGCCAGCAGCTTGGGGACAGGGGAGAACACCATATATTTT
CASSLGTGENTIYF
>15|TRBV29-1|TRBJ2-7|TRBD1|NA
TGCAGCGTTGAAACACAGGGGTCGTCCTCTTACGAGCAGTACTTC
CSVETQGSSSYEQYF
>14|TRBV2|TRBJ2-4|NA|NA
TGTGCCAGCAGCTCTATGACCCCCGGGGACATTCAGTACTTC
CASSSMTPGDIQYF
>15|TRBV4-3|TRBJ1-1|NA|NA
TGCGCCAGCAGCCATGTAGGAAGATTGAACACTGAAGCTTTCTTT
CASSHVGRLNTEAFF
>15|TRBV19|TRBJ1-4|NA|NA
TGTGCCAGTAGAGGACGAAGCTATGGGAATGAAAAACTGTTTTTT
CASRGRSYGNEKLFF
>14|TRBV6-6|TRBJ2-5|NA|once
TGTGCCAGCAGTTCTGCCCTAAGAGTAAAGACCCAGTACTTC
CASSSALRVKTQYF
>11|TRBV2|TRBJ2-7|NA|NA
TGTGCCAGCAGTGAAGTCTACGAGCAGTACTTC
CASSEVYEQYF
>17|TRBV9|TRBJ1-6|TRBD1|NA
TGTGCCAGCAGCGTAGCGGGACCGGGACAGCCTAATTCACCCCTCCACTTT
CASSVAGPGQPNSPLHF
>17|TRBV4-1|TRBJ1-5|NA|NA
TGCGCCAGCAGCCAGAATTTAAGGGGGTTCGGCAATCAGCCCCAGCATTTT
CASSQNLRGFGNQPQHF
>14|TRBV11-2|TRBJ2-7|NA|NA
TGTGCCAGCAGCCGGACCTCGACATCCTACGAGCAGTACTTC
CASSRTSTSYEQYF
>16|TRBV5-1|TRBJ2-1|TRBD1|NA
TGCGCCAGCAGCTTTACAGGGGGTTCCTCCTACAATGAGCAGTTCTTC
CASSFTGGSSYNEQFF
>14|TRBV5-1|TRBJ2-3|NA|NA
TGCGCCAGCAGCTTGATAGGCCTCACAGATACGCAGTATTTT
CASSLIGLTDTQYF
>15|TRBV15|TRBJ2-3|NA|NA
TGTGCCACCAGCCCACAAGACTCCGGCACAGATACGCAGTATTTT
CATSPQDSGTDTQYF
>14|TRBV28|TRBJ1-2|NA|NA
TGTGCCAGCAGTTTGTACCGGATGGGCGGAGGCTACACCTTC
CASSLYRMGGGYTF
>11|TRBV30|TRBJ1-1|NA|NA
TGTGCCTGGTCCTGGGGCGGTGAAGCTTTCTTT
CAWSWGGEAFF
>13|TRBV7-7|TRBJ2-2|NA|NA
TGTGCCAGCAGCCATGACAGCACCGGGGAGCTGTTTTTT
CASSHDSTGELFF
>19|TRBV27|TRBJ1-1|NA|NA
TGTGCCAGCAGTTCGCCCCCGGCAGGGGCCTTGCTACGGGTCACTGAAGCTTTCTTT
CASSSPPAGALLRVTEAFF
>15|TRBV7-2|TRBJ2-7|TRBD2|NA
TGTGCCAGCAGCTTAGATAGCGGGAGGGCAAACGAGCAGTACTTC
CASSLDSGRANEQYF
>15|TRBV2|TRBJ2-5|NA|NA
TGTGCCAGCAGTGAACCTCAAGCAGCGGAAGAGACCCAGTACTTC
CASSEPQAAEETQYF
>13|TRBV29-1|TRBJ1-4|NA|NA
TGCAGCGCCCATGGAGGGGTTAATGAAAAACTGTTTTTT
CSAHGGVNEKLFF
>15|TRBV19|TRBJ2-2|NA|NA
TGTGCCAGTACCTCCGGTGCTACGGACACCGGGGAGCTGTTTTTT
CASTSGATDTGELFF
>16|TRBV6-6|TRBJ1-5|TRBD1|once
TGTGCCAGCAGCTCTCCGGGACAGGGGGCCAATCAGCCCCAGCATTTT
CASSSPGQGANQPQHF
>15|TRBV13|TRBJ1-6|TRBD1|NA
TGTGCCAGCAGCCTAGGACAGGGGGCTAATTCACCCCTCCACTTT
CASSLGQGANSPLHF
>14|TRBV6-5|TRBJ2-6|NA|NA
TGTGCCAGCAGAGAGGGCTCTGGGGCCAACGTCCTGACTTTC
CASREGSGANVLTF
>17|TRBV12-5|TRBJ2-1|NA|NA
TGTGCTAGTGGTTTTCTTGGTAATCCCTTATCCTACAATGAGCAGTTCTTC
CASGFLGNPLSYNEQFF
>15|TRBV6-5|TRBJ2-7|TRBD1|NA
TGTGCCAGCAGTTCCGCCGGGACAGGGGGAGGCGAGCAGTACTTC
CASSSAGTGGGEQYF
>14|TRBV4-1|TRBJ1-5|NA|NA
TGCGCCAGCAGCCAAGGGTATAGCAATCAGCCCCAGCATTTT
CASSQGYSNQPQHF
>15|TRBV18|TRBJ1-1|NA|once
TGTGCCAGCTCACCACTACCGGACATGAACACTGAAGCTTTCTTT
CASSPLPDMNTEAFF
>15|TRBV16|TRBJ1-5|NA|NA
TGTGCCAGCAGCCAGAGTGGGGTTAGCAATCAGCCCCAGCATTTT
CASSQSGVSNQPQHF
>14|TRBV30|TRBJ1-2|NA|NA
TGTGCCTGGAGTGTACTCCGGCAGCGCCCTGGCTACACCTTC
CAWSVLRQRPGYTF
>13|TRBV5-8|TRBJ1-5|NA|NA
TGTGCCAGCAGCTTGGAACCCCGCAAAACCCAGCATTTT
CASSLEPRKTQHF
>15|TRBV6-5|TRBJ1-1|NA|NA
TGTGCCAGCAGCGTTCAGCACACCAACCTCCCTGAAGCTTTCTTT
CASSVQHTNLPEAFF
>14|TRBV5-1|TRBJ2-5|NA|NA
TGCGCCAGCAGCTTCCAGGGTATCGGAAAGACCCAGTACTTC
CASSFQGIGKTQYF
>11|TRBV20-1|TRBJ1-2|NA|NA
TGCAGGGGGGGAGATAACTATGGCTACACCTTC
CRGGDNYGYTF
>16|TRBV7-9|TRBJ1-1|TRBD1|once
TGTGCCAGCATCCGGTCCCTTACAGGGGCCAACACTGAAGCTTTCTTT
CASIRSLTGANTEAFF
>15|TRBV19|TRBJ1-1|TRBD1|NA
TGTGCCAGCACACTCTACGGGACAGGGCGCGCCGAAGCTTTCTTT
CASTLYGTGRAEAFF
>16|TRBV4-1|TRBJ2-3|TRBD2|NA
TGCGCCAGCAGCCAAGATCTTGTAGCGGGGGGCAATTTGCAGTATTTT
CASSQDLVAGGNLQYF
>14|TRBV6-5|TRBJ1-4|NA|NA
TGTGCCAGCAGTCTAGGGGGTGGTAGGGAAAAACTGTTTTTT
CASSLGGGREKLFF
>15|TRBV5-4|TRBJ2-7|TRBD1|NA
TGTGCCAGCAGCGTACAGGGGAGCCCCATCTACGAGCAGTACTTC
CASSVQGSPIYEQYF
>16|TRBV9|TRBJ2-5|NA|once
TGTGCCAGCAGCGTAGGACTAGTAGTTGGTCAAGAGACCCAGTACTTC
CASSVGLVVGQETQYF
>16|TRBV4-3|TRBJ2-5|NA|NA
TGCGCCAGCAGCCAAGTCGAAGGAGAGGTTGGTGAGACCCAGTACTTC
CASSQVEGEVGETQYF
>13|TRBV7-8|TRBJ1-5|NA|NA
TGTGCCAGCAGCCCAGGGGTAAATCAGCCCCAGCATTTT
CASSPGVNQPQHF
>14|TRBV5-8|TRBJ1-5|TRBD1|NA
TGTGCCAGCCGGGGGACAGGGAGCAATCAGCCCCAGCATTTT
CASRGTGSNQPQHF